The T cell receptor beta chain described here comes from a study of beta chain features in type 1 diabetes. Study outcomes and limitations: Sequencing used cDNA, and cells with high TCR expression could therefore be over-represented.

Donors underwent one heparinised blood draw, about 110 mL on average. About this clone: Its antigen is unidentified. At the DNA level, this CDR3 is encoded by other sequences in the same sample as well.

Sequencing targeted expressed TCRB transcripts, as all isolated RNA had been reverse transcribed. TCRdb keeps only in-frame clones here, not all; method: immunoSEQ multiplex PCR. The repertoire holds 350,000 to 400,000 clones, more than 13% seen once, with about 0.018% in the top ten. The CDR3 consists of 13 residues. The germline CDR1 and CDR2 sequences are GTSNPN and SVGIG (reference sequence). Trimming cost V 3 bases and J 1 base, with 4 bases left between them. This receptor was identified in a woman in her late teens or twenties in good health. V usage is TRBV30 and J usage is TRBJ2-6; D not certain. Input material: naive CD4+ T cells from blood. Here the CDR3 reads CAWSGSGANVLTF. DNA of the CDR3: TGTGCCTGGAGCGGGTCTGGGGCCAACGTCCTGACTTTC.